This entry is about one T cell receptor beta chain. These data are taken from a study of response to subunit inactivated influenza vaccine. With 1 base clipped from V and 2 bases from J, the junction kept 10 bases outside the gene matches. Germline CDR1 reads SGHVS; CDR2 reads FQNEAQ. This CDR3 contains 18 residues. TCRdb analysed the RT-PCR reads with MiXCR anew, one entry per CDR3 protein. The sample carries around 300,000 distinct CDR3 sequences, 22% recorded once. Source: PBMCs from blood, taken less than 22 months after vaccination. The V call is TRBV7-8, the J call TRBJ2-7, with 11 bases fitting TRBD2. The source is a man between 50 and 69 years old who received an inactivated influenza vaccine. CDR3: CASSLGLAGGKITYEQYF. DNA of the CDR3: TGTGCCAGCAGCTTAGGCCTAGCGGGAGGAAAGATAACCTACGAGCAGTACTTC.